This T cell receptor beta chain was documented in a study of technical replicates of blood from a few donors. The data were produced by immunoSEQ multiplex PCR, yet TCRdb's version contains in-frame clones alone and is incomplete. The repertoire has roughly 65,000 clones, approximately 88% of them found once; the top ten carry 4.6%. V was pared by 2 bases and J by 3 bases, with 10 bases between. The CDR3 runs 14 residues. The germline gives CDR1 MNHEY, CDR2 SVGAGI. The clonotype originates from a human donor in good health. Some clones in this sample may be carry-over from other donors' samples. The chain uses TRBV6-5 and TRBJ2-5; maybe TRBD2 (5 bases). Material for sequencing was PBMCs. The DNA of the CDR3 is TGTGCCAGCAGTTACCCGGGGAGAGAAGAGACCCAGTACTTC. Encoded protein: CASSYPGREETQYF.